The 21 T cell receptor beta chains below all came from one sample that was sequenced in a study of PD-1 blockade in classical Hodgkin lymphoma. The table came from immunoSEQ multiplex PCR; TCRdb's copy has only in-frame clones and leaves some out. This sample has 60,000 to 65,000 clones, with about nine tenths found just once. No patient escaped relapse after autologous stem cell transplantation, and brentuximab vedotin exposure varied. The input for sequencing was peripheral blood mononuclear cells (PBMCs), taken at baseline. Receptors originate from a human donor with classical Hodgkin lymphoma.

The chain carries TRBV7-2 and TRBJ2-5; 8 nucleotides line up with TRBD1. This CDR3 region has 13 residues. Germline values: CDR1 SGHTA, CDR2 FQGNSA. V trimming: 6 bases; J trimming: 5 bases; junction bases outside the gene matches: 5. As DNA, the CDR3 is TGTGCCAGCAGAACAGGGGGTTGGGAGACCCAGTACTTC. Its translation is CASRTGGWETQYF.

The genes are TRBV7-2 and TRBJ2-7, with D perhaps matching TRBD2 (6 bases). The CDR3 length is 18 residues. The germline gives CDR1 SGHTA, CDR2 FQGNSA. Trimming took off 1 base at V and 0 bases at J, with 19 bases between the two ends. CDR3 protein: CASSLVIYFDGSSYEQYF. The CDR3 DNA reads as TGTGCCAGCAGCTTAGTAATCTACTTTGACGGGAGCTCCTACGAGCAGTACTTC.

The chain employs TRBV4-1 and TRBJ2-3; 7 bases map to TRBD1. In germline, CDR1 is MGHRA, CDR2 YSYEKL. The length of the CDR3 is 16 residues. With V trimmed by 1 base and J by 2 bases, 6 bases remained unmatched. In DNA, the CDR3 is TGCGCCAGCAGCCAAGGTTCCGGGACAGTCACAGATACGCAGTATTTT. Its translation is CASSQGSGTVTDTQYF.

The chain couples TRBV5-1 to TRBJ2-7; 9 bases fit TRBD1. The CDR3 runs 15 residues. Germline V lookup: CDR1 SGHRS, CDR2 YFSETQ. V lost 5 bases, J lost 5 bases, and 11 bases stayed unmatched. CDR3 in DNA: TGCGCCAGCAGTTCTCCCGGGACAGGGCCCCACGAGCAGTACTTC. This codes for CASSSPGTGPHEQYF.

This rearrangement joins TRBV9 to TRBJ2-3; no definite D call. This CDR3 is 13 amino acids long. Germline CDR1 SGDLS, CDR2 YYNGEE. The V gene lost 4 bases and the J gene lost 1 base, with 7 bases spanning the gap. CDR3 DNA sequence: TGTGCCAGCAGCTTACGGGGCACAGATACGCAGTATTTT. This gives the protein CASSLRGTDTQYF.

The rearrangement links TRBV11-3 to TRBJ2-1, with D tentatively TRBD1 or TRBD2 (6 bases each). V was shortened by 2 bases and J by 7 bases, with 12 bases between the two germline ends. Germline CDR1 SGHNT, CDR2 YENEEA. There are 14 residues in the CDR3. The CDR3 sequence is CASSLRGAGNEQFF. CDR3 nucleotide sequence: TGTGCCAGCAGCTTAAGGGGGGCTGGGAATGAGCAGTTCTTC.

This rearrangement joins TRBV7-9 to TRBJ2-3; TRBD2 matches at 8 bases. The CDR3 is 17 residues long. The V gene's germline CDR1 is SEHNR and CDR2 FQNEAQ (reference sequence). V dropped 6 bases and J dropped 4; count of bases not matched to a gene: 15. The CDR3 nucleotides are TGTGCCAGCAGTTCGATGACCGGGGGGGCCTGGGCAGATACGCAGTATTTT. Its translation is CASSSMTGGAWADTQYF. Complete variable domain (other parts from reference TRBV7-9 and TRBJ2-3): DTGVSQNPRHKITKRGQNVTFRCDPISEHNRLYWYRQTLGQGPEFLTYFQNEAQLEKSRLLSDRFSAERPKGSFSTLEIQRTEQGDSAMYLCASSSMTGGAWADTQYFGPGTRLTVL.

V and J are TRBV5-4 and TRBJ1-1; D uncertain. The CDR3 extends over 13 amino acids. Germline-derived CDR1 and CDR2 are SGHNT and YYREEE (reference sequence). Trimming stripped 4 bases from V and 0 bases from J, with 7 bases between. The chain's CDR3 is CASSLLMNTEAFF. CDR3 sequence (DNA): TGTGCCAGCAGCCTCCTCATGAACACTGAAGCTTTCTTT.

This clone was seen a single time. V is TRBV7-9 and J is TRBJ1-6, with D unresolved. The CDR3 is made up of 17 amino acids. V was clipped by 3 bases and J by 6 bases, with 18 bases between them. CDR1 SEHNR and CDR2 FQNEAQ come from the germline V gene (reference sequence). The DNA for the CDR3 is TGTGCCAGCAGCTTCGCCCCCCCCGGGATGGGTAATTCACCCCTCCACTTT. Translating gives CASSFAPPGMGNSPLHF. Combining the CDR3 with reference TRBV7-9 and TRBJ1-6 gives the whole variable domain DTGVSQNPRHKITKRGQNVTFRCDPISEHNRLYWYRQTLGQGPEFLTYFQNEAQLEKSRLLSDRFSAERPKGSFSTLEIQRTEQGDSAMYLCASSFAPPGMGNSPLHFGNGTRLTVT.

This clone was observed a single time. This chain uses TRBV6-4 with TRBJ2-3; TRBD2 matches at 7 bases. This CDR3 has 16 residues. CDR1 and CDR2 (germline): MRHNA, SNTAGT. Trimming at V came to 6 bases and at J to 3 bases, leaving 12 bases not matched to a gene. The CDR3 DNA sequence: TGTGCCAGCAGCCCCTCTAGCGGCATGGGGACAGATACGCAGTATTTT. It codes for CASSPSSGMGTDTQYF.

The V and J genes are TRBV13 and TRBJ1-3; D gene unclear. The V gene lost 5 bases and the J gene lost 4 bases, with 12 bases spanning the gap. Germline CDR1 reads PRHDT; CDR2 reads FYEKMQ (reference sequence). The CDR3 is 14 residues long. CDR3 residues: CASSPPGWGNTIYF. CDR3 nucleotide sequence: TGTGCCAGCAGCCCGCCGGGGTGGGGAAACACCATATATTTT.

This clone showed up just a few times. The chain joins TRBV5-8 to TRBJ1-1, with D possibly TRBD1 on 5 matching bases. The V and J ends lost 5 bases and 4 bases respectively, with 15 bases between them. The CDR3 is 14 residues long. CDR1 SGHTS and CDR2 YDEGEE come from the germline V gene. As DNA, the CDR3 is TGTGCCAGCAGTCGAGTAACCGGGGCCACTGAAGCTTTCTTT. Translating it yields CASSRVTGATEAFF.

This clone has a single count. The V and J genes are TRBV18 and TRBJ1-2; TRBD1 aligns across 7 bases. This CDR3 is 14 amino acids long. V dropped 3 bases and J dropped 8; count of bases not matched to a gene: 9. CDR1 and CDR2 (germline): KGHSH, LQKENI. The chain's CDR3 is CASSPNRGLEGYTF. The DNA of the CDR3 is TGTGCCAGCTCACCGAACAGGGGACTTGAAGGCTACACCTTC.

The chain employs TRBV5-1 and TRBJ2-5, with TRBD2 matching 7 bases. Germline V gene lookup returns CDR1 SGHRS and CDR2 YFSETQ. Germline trimming cut 0 bases from V and 1 base from J; bases unmatched to any gene: 6. The CDR3 is 16 residues long. CDR3 sequence: CASSLEGTTVQETQYF. CDR3 nucleotide sequence: TGCGCCAGCAGCTTGGAGGGGACTACCGTCCAAGAGACCCAGTACTTC.

This clone came up a few times. The gene calls are TRBV6-5 and TRBJ1-4; D gene unclear. Germline-derived CDR1 and CDR2 are MNHEY and SVGAGI. This CDR3 comprises 13 residues. V gave up 6 bases and J gave up 8 bases, with 13 bases separating them. The CDR3 DNA follows: TGTGCCAGCAGCCGACCGTCCGAGGAAAAACTGTTTTTT. Protein product: CASSRPSEEKLFF.

The chain carries TRBV27 and TRBJ1-5; 9 nucleotides match TRBD1. The germline V gene has CDR1 MNHEY and CDR2 SMNVEV (reference sequence). The length of the CDR3 is 17 residues. The V gene end was trimmed by 6 bases and the J gene end by 8 bases; junction bases not matched to a gene: 17. CDR3 nucleotides: TGTGCCAGCAGCCCAACCTGGGACCGGACAGGGGATGAGCCCCAGCATTTT. This gives the protein CASSPTWDRTGDEPQHF.

The chain carries TRBV18 and TRBJ1-3; D remains unclear. The CDR3 totals 17 residues. The V end was cut by 0 bases, the J end by 4 bases, with 16 bases between. Germline CDR1 and CDR2: KGHSH and LQKENI. CDR3 bases: TGTGCCAGCTCACCACCTTATAGTCCAGGCCTAGGAAACACCATATATTTT. Its translation: CASSPPYSPGLGNTIYF.

This clone was found once. This chain joins TRBV19 and TRBJ2-2; unclear D gene. Trimming took off 3 bases at V and 1 base at J, with 9 bases between the two ends. CDR1 and CDR2 from the germline V gene are LNHDA and SQIVND (reference sequence). CDR3 length: 15 residues. The CDR3 DNA reads TGTGCCAGTAGTATCCGTCTCGGGAACACCGGGGAGCTGTTTTTT. Its protein product is CASSIRLGNTGELFF.

This rearrangement joins TRBV4-1 to TRBJ1-2; no clear D. CDR3 length: 15 residues. V lost 5 bases, J lost 7 bases, and 20 bases lay in between. Germline lookup yields CDR1 MGHRA and CDR2 YSYEKL. CDR3 DNA sequence: TGCGCCAGCAGCGGCGGATTATCTTTAACTATTGGCTACACCTTC. Its protein product is CASSGGLSLTIGYTF.

The V and J genes are TRBV7-9 and TRBJ2-3; TRBD2 is a possible D gene (7 bases). The length of the CDR3 is 16 residues. Trimming left V 4 bases short and J 1 base short, with 15 bases between. Per the germline V gene, CDR1 is SEHNR and CDR2 is FQNEAQ (reference sequence). The CDR3, as DNA: TGTGCCAGCAGCTCCTTTTCGGGGGGCCGCACAGATACGCAGTATTTT. Protein product: CASSSFSGGRTDTQYF.

The rearrangement links TRBV28 to TRBJ1-1; no clear D. V was trimmed by 0 bases and J by 1 base, leaving 3 bases between them. This CDR3 is built from 13 residues. The V gene's germline CDR1 is MDHEN and CDR2 SYDVKM. The CDR3: CASSLWPNTEAFF. CDR3 nucleotides: TGTGCCAGCAGTTTATGGCCGAACACTGAAGCTTTCTTT.